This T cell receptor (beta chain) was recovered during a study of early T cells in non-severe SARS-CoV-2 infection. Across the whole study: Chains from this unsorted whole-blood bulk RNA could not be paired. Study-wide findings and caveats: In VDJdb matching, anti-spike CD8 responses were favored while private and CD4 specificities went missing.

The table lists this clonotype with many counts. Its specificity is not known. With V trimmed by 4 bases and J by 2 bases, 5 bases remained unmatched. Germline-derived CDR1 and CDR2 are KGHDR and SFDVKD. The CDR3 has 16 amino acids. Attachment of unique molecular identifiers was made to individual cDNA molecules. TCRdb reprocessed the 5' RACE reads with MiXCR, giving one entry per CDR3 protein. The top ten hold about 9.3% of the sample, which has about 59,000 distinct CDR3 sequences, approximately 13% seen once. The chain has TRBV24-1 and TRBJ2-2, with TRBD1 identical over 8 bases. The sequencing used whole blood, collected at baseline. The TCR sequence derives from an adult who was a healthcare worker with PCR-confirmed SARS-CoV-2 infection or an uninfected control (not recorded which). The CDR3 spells CATSDTGTGNTGELFF. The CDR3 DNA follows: TGTGCCACCAGTGACACCGGGACAGGAAACACCGGGGAGCTGTTTTTT.